This T cell receptor (beta chain) appears in the sequencing data of a study of blood T cells in healthy people across ages. Combining a sample-barcoded 5' primer with a J-beta primer mix, a second PCR ran for roughly 6 to 12 cycles. Template switching added a 12-random-nucleotide identifier to every cDNA molecule. TCRdb reanalysed the 5' RACE reads using MiXCR and keeps one entry per CDR3 protein. The sample lists around 1,500,000 distinct CDR3 sequences; approximately 38% were seen once. The study, taken as a whole, reports: Naive T cell percentage and TCR beta diversity correlated strongly. Using unsorted PBMCs precluded a conclusive naive versus antigen-experienced comparison.

As to this clonotype: Its cognate antigen is unknown.

Isolation per sample recovered at least 7 million PBMCs. Germline values: CDR1 SGHRS, CDR2 YFSETQ. V was shortened by 2 bases and J by 1 base, with 9 bases between the two germline ends. The CDR3 is 14 amino acids. The rearrangement uses TRBV5-1 and TRBJ1-1; D uncertain. The sequencing input was blood. The TCR comes from a woman aged 18-30 years in good health. The CDR3 region is CASSLSLTNTEAFF. CDR3 coding DNA: TGCGCCAGCAGCTTAAGCCTTACGAACACTGAAGCTTTCTTT.